This is a list of T cell receptor beta chains from one sample in a study of patients and donors after allogeneic stem cell transplantation. TCRdb reanalysed the RT-PCR reads using MiXCR and keeps one entry per CDR3 protein. The sample records 200,000 to 250,000 distinct CDR3 sequences, around 40% being singletons. The sequencing input was blood, either unsorted or a sorted T cell fraction (not recorded which). The receptor source for this set is a human donor who was either an allogeneic HSCT recipient or a stem cell or donor lymphocyte infusion donor (not recorded which). It is not recorded whose cells these are; they may come from a transplant donor. Each CDR3 is given with its conserved first and last residue. D genes are given only for firm matches. A row's size may be missing; if present it is once, few, many or a size class.

j_call | v_call | d_call | clone_size | cdr3_aa
TRBJ1-1 | TRBV2 | NA | NA | CASKGYTEAFF
TRBJ2-7 | TRBV28 | TRBD1 | few | CASRDGTGENEQYF
TRBJ1-5 | TRBV28 | TRBD1 | few | CASYGQGWNQPQHF
TRBJ1-2 | TRBV4-3 | NA | few | CASSQRTDYGYTF
TRBJ1-6 | TRBV12-3/TRBV12-4 | TRBD1 | few | CASSETGGSPLHF
TRBJ2-3 | TRBV12-3/TRBV12-4 | TRBD1 | few | CASSLSRGRGTDTQYF
TRBJ1-3 | TRBV12-5 | TRBD1 | few | CASGSAGTGRNTIYF
TRBJ2-4 | TRBV4-1 | NA | NA | CASSQGPGAGTKNIQYF
TRBJ1-1 | TRBV29-1 | NA | NA | CSVNGLRGNTEAFF
TRBJ1-6 | TRBV28 | TRBD1 | few | CASNDRGGSPLHF
TRBJ1-1 | TRBV11-2 | NA | once | CASSLDGGAEAFF
TRBJ2-5 | TRBV7-9 | NA | NA | CASTPTAQETQYF
TRBJ1-3 | TRBV7-2 | NA | NA | CASSRLGNTIYF
TRBJ1-2 | TRBV30 | TRBD1 | once | CAWSGTGANYGYTF